These 14 T cell receptor beta chains were all obtained from the same sample, sequenced in a study of blood T cell repertoires in COVID-19. TCRdb keeps only in-frame clones here, not all; method: immunoSEQ multiplex PCR. The sample has roughly 300,000 clones, roughly 90% seen once. Sequenced material: PBMCs or T cells enriched from blood (not recorded which). Receptor source: a woman aged 25 to 39 who had recovered from COVID-19.

The genes are TRBV13 and TRBJ1-1; D gene uncertain. The V gene lost 5 bases and the J gene lost 0 bases, with 7 bases spanning the gap. Germline CDR1 and CDR2: PRHDT and FYEKMQ (reference sequence). The CDR3 runs 13 residues. The CDR3 DNA sequence: TGTGCCAGCAGCGGCAGAATGAACACTGAAGCTTTCTTT. Translated, it gives CASSGRMNTEAFF.

The rearrangement links TRBV5-4 to TRBJ2-7; possibly TRBD2 for D (6 bases). CDR1 SGHNT and CDR2 YYREEE come from the germline V gene (reference sequence). V dropped 2 bases and J dropped 1 base, with 10 bases sitting between them. The CDR3 has 14 amino acids. The CDR3 protein is CASSLPGLSYEQYF. Written as DNA, the CDR3 is TGTGCCAGCAGCTTACCGGGACTTTCCTACGAGCAGTACTTC.

The gene calls are TRBV6-5 and TRBJ2-7, with 11 bases fitting TRBD2. The CDR3 covers 15 residues. Trimming took 0 bases from V and 4 from J; bases not matched to a gene: 2. Germline values: CDR1 MNHEY, CDR2 SVGAGI. In nucleotides, the CDR3 is TGTGCCAGCAGTTACTCGGTAGCGGGAGGGTACGAGCAGTACTTC. Its translation is CASSYSVAGGYEQYF.

A note on this clone: Other nucleotide sequences from this sample produce the same CDR3. The chain carries TRBV6-5 and TRBJ1-1, with 9 bases that match TRBD1. The CDR3 is 14 amino acids. J gave up 2 bases and V 6 bases, and 4 bases lay outside the gene matches. Germline CDR1 MNHEY, CDR2 SVGAGI. CDR3 sequence: CASRGTGGNTEAFF. The CDR3 DNA reads TGTGCCAGCAGAGGTACAGGGGGCAACACTGAAGCTTTCTTT.

This clone showed up just once. The chain has TRBV11-2 and TRBJ1-2; D unresolved. V gave up 5 bases and J gave up 2 bases, with 15 bases separating them. This CDR3 has 15 residues. Germline V gene sequence: CDR1 SGHAT, CDR2 FQNNGV. CDR3 sequence reads: CASSGLTRHNYGYTF. The CDR3 DNA reads as TGTGCCAGCAGCGGCCTAACTAGGCACAACTATGGCTACACCTTC.

The chain carries TRBV9 and TRBJ2-7; TRBD1 agrees at 11 bases. J was trimmed by 2 bases and V by 0 bases; bases with no gene match: 4. Per germline, CDR1 SGDLS and CDR2 YYNGEE. CDR3 size: 16 residues. The CDR3 DNA reads as TGTGCCAGCAGCGTAGGGACAGGGGGCATGGCCTACGAGCAGTACTTC. Its translation: CASSVGTGGMAYEQYF.

The chain uses TRBV5-4 and TRBJ2-3; 10 nucleotides line up with TRBD1. CDR1 SGHNT and CDR2 YYREEE come from the germline V gene (reference sequence). The CDR3 length is 14 residues. V was pared by 4 bases and J by 6 bases, with 5 bases of the junction left unmatched. Here the CDR3 reads CASSRDRGSDTQYF. The CDR3 DNA reads as TGTGCCAGCAGCCGGGACAGGGGCTCGGATACGCAGTATTTT.

The chain employs TRBV2 and TRBJ2-1; 8 nucleotides line up with TRBD2. CDR1 and CDR2 (germline): SNHLY, FYNNEI. V was clipped by 8 bases and J by 8 bases; unmatched bases: 11. The CDR3 has 14 amino acids. CDR3 bases: TGTGCCAGCGTTCCTGGGAGCGGGAGCTATGAGCAGTTCTTC. This sequence encodes CASVPGSGSYEQFF.

This rearrangement joins TRBV27 to TRBJ2-2, with 8 bases fitting TRBD2. CDR1 is MNHEY and CDR2 is SMNVEV in the germline V gene (reference sequence). This CDR3 has 14 amino acids. The ends lost 8 bases at V and 4 bases at J; junction bases unmatched: 6. The CDR3, as DNA: TGTGCCAGCTCGGGGGGGGCCGGCACCGGGGAGCTGTTTTTT. It codes for CASSGGAGTGELFF.

The CDR3, as DNA: TGTGCCAGCAGTGACTCCCCTAGCGGGGGCACAGATACGCAGTATTTT. Encoded protein: CASSDSPSGGTDTQYF. The rearrangement uses TRBV6-4 and TRBJ2-3, with TRBD2 identical over 9 bases. The V and J ends lost 0 bases and 1 base, in that order; junction bases with no gene match: 2. The CDR3 length is 16 residues. Germline lookup yields CDR1 MRHNA and CDR2 SNTAGT.

The chain recombines TRBV19 with TRBJ2-5; 8 bases are shared with TRBD2. The CDR3 is made up of 14 amino acids. Germline values: CDR1 LNHDA, CDR2 SQIVND (reference sequence). J gave up 3 bases and V 3 bases, and 3 bases lay outside the gene matches. The CDR3 sequence: CASSILAGKETQYF. The DNA for the CDR3 is TGTGCCAGTAGTATCTTAGCGGGGAAAGAGACCCAGTACTTC.

The CDR3, as DNA: TGTGCCAGCAGCACGGGGGGAACGAACACCGGGGAGCTGTTTTTT. This translates into CASSTGGTNTGELFF. V gene TRBV11-3 combines with J gene TRBJ2-2, with 7 positions matching TRBD2. The trim removed 5 bases at V and 0 bases at J, leaving 3 bases unmatched. The CDR3 has 15 residues. CDR1 and CDR2 from the germline V gene are SGHNT and YENEEA.

The chain is built from TRBV23-1 and TRBJ1-2, with 8 bases lining up with TRBD1. TRBV23-1 is given ORF status, its function remaining uncertain. There are 15 residues in the CDR3. V lost 3 bases and J lost 5; bases outside the gene matches: 8. The CDR3 protein is CASSQFRDRSYGYTF. In DNA, the CDR3 is TGCGCCAGCAGTCAGTTTCGGGACAGGTCGTATGGCTACACCTTC.

V and J are TRBV9 and TRBJ1-1; possibly TRBD1 for D (5 bases). CDR1 and CDR2 (germline): SGDLS, YYNGEE. V shed 4 bases and J shed 0 bases, with 7 bases lying between them. CDR3 length: 13 residues. The CDR3 nucleotides read TGTGCCAGCAGCAAGACAGTGAACACTGAAGCTTTCTTT. Translation gives CASSKTVNTEAFF.